The 10 T cell receptor beta chains below all came from one sample that was sequenced in a study of blood T cell repertoires in COVID-19. TCRdb's table, derived via immunoSEQ multiplex PCR, lists solely in-frame clones and lacks some. The sample has approximately 21,000 clones, nearly 75% seen once. Input material: peripheral blood. Receptors were obtained from a human donor in a cohort sampled during active or convalescent COVID-19.

The V gene is TRBV7-9, the J gene TRBJ2-7; D is unclear. The germline gives CDR1 SEHNR, CDR2 FQNEAQ (reference sequence). V gave up 5 bases and J gave up 3 bases, with 8 bases separating them. There are 12 residues in the CDR3. CDR3 in amino acids: CASSPLGYEQYF. In nucleotides, the CDR3 is TGTGCCAGCAGCCCCCTAGGCTACGAGCAGTACTTC.

The J gene is TRBJ1-1, the V gene TRBV9, with D hard to call. Germline loops: CDR1 SGDLS, CDR2 YYNGEE. This CDR3 is 14 amino acids long. V lost 0 bases, J lost 1 base, and 7 bases lay in between. The CDR3: CASSVASRNTEAFF. CDR3 sequence (DNA): TGTGCCAGCAGCGTAGCTTCCAGGAACACTGAAGCTTTCTTT.

The chain couples TRBV2 to TRBJ2-1, with no clear D. The germline gives CDR1 SNHLY, CDR2 FYNNEI. The V gene lost 3 bases and the J gene lost 10 bases, with 10 bases spanning the gap. The CDR3 totals 12 residues. The CDR3 loop reads CASSDSRREQFF. The CDR3 DNA follows: TGTGCCAGCAGTGACTCACGGCGGGAGCAGTTCTTC. The full variable domain, its missing parts supplied by reference TRBV2 and TRBJ2-1, is EPEVTQTPSHQVTQMGQEVILRCVPISNHLYFYWYRQILGQKVEFLVSFYNNEISEKSEIFDDQFSVERPDGSNFTLKIRSTKLEDSAMYFCASSDSRREQFFGPGTRLTVL.

The V and J genes are TRBV5-1 and TRBJ2-7; 11 nucleotides line up with TRBD1. The CDR3 has 16 residues. The germline gives CDR1 SGHRS, CDR2 YFSETQ. The junction had 7 bases not matched to a gene; V was cut back by 0 bases and J by 5 bases. CDR3 sequence: CASSLGLGQGVHEQYF. CDR3 bases: TGCGCCAGCAGCTTGGGATTGGGACAGGGGGTCCACGAGCAGTACTTC.

The chain employs TRBV15 and TRBJ2-7; D is undetermined. The germline gives CDR1 LNHNV, CDR2 YYDKDF (reference sequence). Trimming cost V 0 bases and J 2 bases, with 5 bases left between them. This CDR3 is 13 amino acids long. The CDR3, as DNA: TGTGCCACCAGCAGAGATCGTACCTACGAGCAGTACTTC. This translates into CATSRDRTYEQYF.

This clone was observed a handful of times. The V gene is TRBV28, the J gene TRBJ1-2; 7 bases line up with TRBD1. Germline loops: CDR1 MDHEN, CDR2 SYDVKM. V lost 5 bases, J lost 6 bases, and 15 bases stayed unmatched. The CDR3 consists of 16 residues. The CDR3 DNA sequence: TGTGCCAGCAGTCCACCCCATAGGGGGCAGGGGAATGGCTACACCTTC. Translating it yields CASSPPHRGQGNGYTF.

The chain joins TRBV7-2 to TRBJ1-3, with unresolved D. The CDR3 consists of 15 residues. V was cut by 3 bases and J by 0 bases, with 9 bases left in between. Germline-derived CDR1 and CDR2 are SGHTA and FQGNSA. DNA of the CDR3: TGTGCCAGCAGCTTGATGGGGAGCTCTGGAAACACCATATATTTT. Residues: CASSLMGSSGNTIYF.

This chain links TRBV4-1 with TRBJ2-5, with 7 bases fitting TRBD2. The germline V gene has CDR1 MGHRA and CDR2 YSYEKL. The length of the CDR3 is 16 residues. The V gene end was trimmed by 1 base and the J gene end by 3 bases; junction bases not matched to a gene: 8. CDR3 nucleotides: TGCGCCAGCAGCCAAGCCGGGGGACTAAGGAAAGAGACCCAGTACTTC. Amino acids: CASSQAGGLRKETQYF.

V usage is TRBV7-2 and J usage is TRBJ1-2; perhaps TRBD1 as D (5 bases). From germline, CDR1 is SGHTA and CDR2 FQGNSA. This CDR3 contains 12 residues. The ends were cut back, 4 bases at V and 4 bases at J, with 7 bases in the middle. In nucleotides, the CDR3 is TGTGCCAGCAGCTCAGGGCTCTATGGCTACACCTTC. This gives the protein CASSSGLYGYTF.

This chain uses TRBV10-2 with TRBJ2-2; 9 bases map to TRBD1. V lost 6 bases and J lost 0; bases outside the gene matches: 2. Germline V gene data show CDR1 as WSHSY and CDR2 as SAAADI. CDR3 size: 15 residues. CDR3 residues: CASRTGGANTGELFF. The CDR3 nucleotides are TGCGCCAGCAGGACAGGGGGAGCGAACACCGGGGAGCTGTTTTTT.